What follows are 10 T cell receptor beta chains derived from one specimen sequenced in a study of OX40 agonist ivuxolimab in advanced cancers. Sequencing used immunoSEQ multiplex PCR; TCRdb keeps in-frame clones, though not all of them. The sample carries about 69,000 clones, 84% recorded once. The material sequenced was CD4+ or CD8+ T cells sorted from blood, taken in a trial of the OX40 agonist ivuxolimab. The source is an adult with an advanced solid tumor such as melanoma, head and neck, liver or kidney cancer.

V and J are TRBV2 and TRBJ2-2; perhaps D is TRBD1 or TRBD2 (5 bases each). V gave up 8 bases and J gave up 7 bases, with 17 bases separating them. The germline gives CDR1 SNHLY, CDR2 FYNNEI. The CDR3 runs to 14 residues. CDR3 residues: CASGRGPKYGELFF. Here the CDR3 DNA reads TGTGCCAGCGGAAGGGGACCGAAATACGGGGAGCTGTTTTTT.

The V call is TRBV5-1, the J call TRBJ2-5, with TRBD2 matching over 13 bases. Germline V gene lookup returns CDR1 SGHRS and CDR2 YFSETQ. This CDR3 spans 17 amino acids. With 4 bases clipped from V and 4 bases from J, the junction kept 10 bases outside the gene matches. The CDR3 reads CASSHTSGRESGETQYF. The CDR3 DNA is TGCGCCAGCAGCCATACTAGCGGGAGGGAGTCAGGAGAGACCCAGTACTTC. Together with reference TRBV5-1 and TRBJ2-5, the CDR3 gives the full variable domain: KAGVTQTPRYLIKTRGQQVTLSCSPISGHRSVSWYQQTPGQGLQFLFEYFSETQRNKGNFPGRFSGRQFSNSRSEMNVSTLELGDSALYLCASSHTSGRESGETQYFGPGTRLLVL.

This chain connects TRBV7-8 to TRBJ2-1, with 12 bases that match TRBD2. The germline V gene encodes CDR1 SGHVS and CDR2 FQNEAQ. The CDR3 runs 19 residues. The trim removed 5 bases at V and 3 bases at J, leaving 14 bases unmatched. As DNA, the CDR3 is TGTGCCAGCAGCCCCGGACTAGCGGGAACTCAAGACCTCTACAATGAGCAGTTCTTC. Translating it yields CASSPGLAGTQDLYNEQFF. Combining the CDR3 with reference TRBV7-8 and TRBJ2-1 gives the whole variable domain GAGVSQSPRYKVAKRGQDVALRCDPISGHVSLFWYQQALGQGPEFLTYFQNEAQLDKSGLPSDRFFAERPEGSVSTLKIQRTQQEDSAVYLCASSPGLAGTQDLYNEQFFGPGTRLTVL.

The chain has TRBV18 and TRBJ1-6; possible D gene TRBD1, 5 bases. The ends were cut back, 4 bases at V and 12 bases at J, with 16 bases in the middle. The germline gives CDR1 KGHSH, CDR2 LQKENI. This CDR3 comprises 14 residues. The CDR3 sequence: CASSRVGTGEPLHF. CDR3 DNA sequence: TGTGCCAGCTCACGTGTCGGGACGGGAGAACCCCTCCACTTT.

This clone has a single count. The rearrangement joins TRBV2 to TRBJ2-5, with no clear D. The DNA end is more similar to TRBJ2-7, so the J call may be wrong. CDR1 and CDR2 (germline): SNHLY, FYNNEI. This CDR3 comprises 10 residues. The CDR3 loop reads CASSHYEQYF. Here the CDR3 DNA reads TGTGCCAGCAGCCACTACGAGCAGTACTTC.

This rearrangement joins TRBV19 to TRBJ1-1, with 7 bases that match TRBD1. The germline CDR1 and CDR2 sequences are LNHDA and SQIVND (reference sequence). This CDR3 has 15 amino acids. The V and J ends lost 7 bases and 5 bases, in that order; junction bases with no gene match: 13. The CDR3 loop is CASTPRQGRVTEAFF. The CDR3 DNA reads TGTGCCAGTACGCCGAGACAGGGAAGAGTTACTGAAGCTTTCTTT.

This clone was counted once. The gene calls are TRBV27 and TRBJ2-5; 7 positions agree with TRBD1. In germline, CDR1 is MNHEY, CDR2 SMNVEV (reference sequence). This CDR3 comprises 14 residues. V was pared by 5 bases and J by 1 base, with 4 bases of the junction left unmatched. CDR3 in DNA: TGTGCCAGCAGTCCCGACAGGGTCCAAGAGACCCAGTACTTC. It specifies CASSPDRVQETQYF.

The V call is TRBV28, the J call TRBJ1-5, with 7 bases matching TRBD1. The CDR3 has 14 amino acids. Germline V gene sequence: CDR1 MDHEN, CDR2 SYDVKM. Trimming at V came to 6 bases and at J to 6 bases, leaving 8 bases not matched to a gene. Here the CDR3 DNA reads TGTGCCAGCAGCTACACAGGGGTCGGTCAGCCCCAGCATTTT. Translating gives CASSYTGVGQPQHF. The full variable domain, with the rest looked up from reference TRBV28 and TRBJ1-5, is DVKVTQSSRYLVKRTGEKVFLECVQDMDHENMFWYRQDPGLGLRLIYFSYDVKMKEKGDIPEGYSVSREKKERFSLILESASTNQTSMYLCASSYTGVGQPQHFGDGTRLSIL.

This rearrangement joins TRBV27 to TRBJ1-2; 8 bases line up with TRBD1. CDR3 size: 13 residues. Germline V gives CDR1 MNHEY, CDR2 SMNVEV (reference sequence). Trimming took 6 bases from V and 4 from J; bases not matched to a gene: 4. The DNA of the CDR3 is TGTGCCAGCAGCGCGGACAGGGCCTATGGCTACACCTTC. Amino acid sequence: CASSADRAYGYTF.

The chain combines TRBV6-5 with TRBJ1-6; TRBD1 matches at 7 bases. Germline V lookup: CDR1 MNHEY, CDR2 SVGAGI. The CDR3 spans 14 residues. The V segment lost 5 bases and the J segment 7 bases; nucleotides outside the gene matches: 5. CDR3 sequence: CASSTGVYNSPLHF. Written as DNA, the CDR3 is TGTGCCAGCAGTACAGGGGTTTACAATTCACCCCTCCACTTT.